This entry features one T cell receptor (beta chain) sequence. What it binds is not known. Buffy coats from healthy blood donors served as controls. The data stem from a study of STAT5B mutations in CD4+ large granular lymphocyte leukemia. Whole-study findings and limits: Main leukemic clonotypes were patient-specific, but approximately 27% appeared at low frequency elsewhere.

The repertoire was sequenced with immunoSEQ multiplex PCR; TCRdb's copy has only in-frame clones and lacks some. The data show just under 35,000 clones, about two thirds seen once. This sequence was found in a human donor in good health. Sequencing was carried out using CD4+ T cells from blood buffy coats.

Here the CDR3 reads CASSPNPTSGASGTQYF. CDR3 nucleotide sequence: TGCGCCAGCAGCCCTAACCCGACTAGCGGGGCGTCAGGTACGCAGTATTTT. The rearrangement uses TRBV5-1 and TRBJ2-3; TRBD2 matches 11 bases. The CDR3 contains 17 residues. V was clipped by 4 bases and J by 8 bases; unmatched bases: 15. The V gene's germline CDR1 is SGHRS and CDR2 YFSETQ. The variable domain in full, completed from reference TRBV5-1 and TRBJ2-3, reads KAGVTQTPRYLIKTRGQQVTLSCSPISGHRSVSWYQQTPGQGLQFLFEYFSETQRNKGNFPGRFSGRQFSNSRSEMNVSTLELGDSALYLCASSPNPTSGASGTQYFGPGTRLTVL.